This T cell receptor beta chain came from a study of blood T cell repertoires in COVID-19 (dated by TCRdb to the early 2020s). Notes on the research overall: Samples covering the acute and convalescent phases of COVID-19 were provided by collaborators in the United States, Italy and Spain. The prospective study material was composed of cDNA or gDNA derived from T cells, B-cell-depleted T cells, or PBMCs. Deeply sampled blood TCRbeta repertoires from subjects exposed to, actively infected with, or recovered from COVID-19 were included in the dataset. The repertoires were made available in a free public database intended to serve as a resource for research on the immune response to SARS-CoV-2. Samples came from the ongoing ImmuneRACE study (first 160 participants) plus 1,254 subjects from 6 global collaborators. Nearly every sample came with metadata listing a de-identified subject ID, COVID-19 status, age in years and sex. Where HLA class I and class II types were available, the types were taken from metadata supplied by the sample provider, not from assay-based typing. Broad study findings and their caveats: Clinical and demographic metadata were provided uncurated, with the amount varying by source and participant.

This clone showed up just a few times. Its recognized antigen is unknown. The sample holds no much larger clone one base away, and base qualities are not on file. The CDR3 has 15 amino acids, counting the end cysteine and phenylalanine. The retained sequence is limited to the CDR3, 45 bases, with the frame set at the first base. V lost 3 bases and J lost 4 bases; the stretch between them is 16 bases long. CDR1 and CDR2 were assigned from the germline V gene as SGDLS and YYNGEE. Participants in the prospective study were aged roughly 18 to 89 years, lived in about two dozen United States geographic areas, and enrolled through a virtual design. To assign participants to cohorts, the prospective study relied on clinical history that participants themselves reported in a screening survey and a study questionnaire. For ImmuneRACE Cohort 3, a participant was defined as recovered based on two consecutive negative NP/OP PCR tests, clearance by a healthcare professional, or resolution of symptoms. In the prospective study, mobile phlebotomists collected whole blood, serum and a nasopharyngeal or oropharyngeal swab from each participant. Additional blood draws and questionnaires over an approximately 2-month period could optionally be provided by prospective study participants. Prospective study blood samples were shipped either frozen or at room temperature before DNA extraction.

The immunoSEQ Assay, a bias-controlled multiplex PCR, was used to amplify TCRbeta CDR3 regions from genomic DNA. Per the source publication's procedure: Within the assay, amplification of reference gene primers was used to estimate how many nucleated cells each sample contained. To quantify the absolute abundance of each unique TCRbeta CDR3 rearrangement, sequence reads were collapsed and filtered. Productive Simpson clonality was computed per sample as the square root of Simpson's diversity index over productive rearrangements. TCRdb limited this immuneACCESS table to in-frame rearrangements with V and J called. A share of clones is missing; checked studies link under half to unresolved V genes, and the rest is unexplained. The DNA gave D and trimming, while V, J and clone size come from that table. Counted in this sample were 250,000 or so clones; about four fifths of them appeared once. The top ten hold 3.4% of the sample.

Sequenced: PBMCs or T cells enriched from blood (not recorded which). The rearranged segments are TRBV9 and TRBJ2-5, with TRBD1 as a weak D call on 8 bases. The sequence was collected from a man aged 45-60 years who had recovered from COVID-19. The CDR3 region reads CASSAQGAGAETQYF. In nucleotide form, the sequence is TGTGCCAGCAGCGCGCAGGGGGCGGGGGCAGAGACCCAGTACTTC.